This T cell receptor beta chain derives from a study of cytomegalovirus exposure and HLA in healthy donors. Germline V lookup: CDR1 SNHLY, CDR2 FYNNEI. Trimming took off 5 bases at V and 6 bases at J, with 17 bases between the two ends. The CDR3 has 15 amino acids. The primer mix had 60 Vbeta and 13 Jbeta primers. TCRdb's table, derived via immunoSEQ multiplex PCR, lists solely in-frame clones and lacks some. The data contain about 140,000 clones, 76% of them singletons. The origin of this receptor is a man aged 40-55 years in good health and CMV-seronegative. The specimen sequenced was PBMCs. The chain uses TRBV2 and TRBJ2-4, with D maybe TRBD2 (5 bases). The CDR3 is CASSQGSLYGNIQYF. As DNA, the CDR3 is TGTGCCAGCAGTCAAGGGAGTCTGTACGGAAACATTCAGTACTTC.